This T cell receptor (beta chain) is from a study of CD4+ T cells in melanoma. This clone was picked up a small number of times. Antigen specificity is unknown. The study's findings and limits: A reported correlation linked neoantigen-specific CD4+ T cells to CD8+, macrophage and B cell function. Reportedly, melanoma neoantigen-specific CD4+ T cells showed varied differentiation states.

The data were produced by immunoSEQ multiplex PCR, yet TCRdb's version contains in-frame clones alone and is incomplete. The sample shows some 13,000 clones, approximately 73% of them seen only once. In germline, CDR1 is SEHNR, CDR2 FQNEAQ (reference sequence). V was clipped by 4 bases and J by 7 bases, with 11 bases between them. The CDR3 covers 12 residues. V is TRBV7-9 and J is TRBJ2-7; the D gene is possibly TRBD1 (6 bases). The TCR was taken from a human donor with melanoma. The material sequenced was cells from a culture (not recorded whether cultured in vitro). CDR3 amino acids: CASSSQGREQYF. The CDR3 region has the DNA TGTGCCAGCAGCTCCCAGGGGAGAGAGCAGTACTTC.